This T cell receptor beta chain was sequenced in a study of beta chain features in type 1 diabetes. Study-level background: No patient-donor differences in age, gender, total cells or subset yield.

The study reverse transcribed the entire isolated RNA, so it sequenced expressed TCRB transcripts. Sequencing used immunoSEQ multiplex PCR; TCRdb keeps in-frame clones, though not all of them. The table shows approximately 150,000 clones, with more than 9% occurring only once. General study findings and limits: Relative to healthy donors, patients appeared to have naive, central memory and Treg TCRB repertoires that were more similar.

Every donor provided one heparinised blood draw, which averaged around 110 mL. Sorting of CD4+ naive, central memory, regulatory and stem cell-like memory cells was performed via CD45RO/CCR7/CD25/CD127/CD95/CD27. Concerning this clone: Its specificity is not known.

CDR1 SGHNT and CDR2 YYREEE come from the germline V gene (reference sequence). This CDR3 has 13 amino acids. The V segment lost 4 bases and the J segment 5 bases; nucleotides outside the gene matches: 5. The specimen was naive CD4+ T cells from blood. The chain carries TRBV5-4 and TRBJ2-7; 8 nucleotides line up with TRBD2. This receptor was taken from a man younger than 30 in good health. The CDR3 DNA reads TGTGCCAGCAGCGACGGACTAGCCGACGAGCAGTACTTC. Amino acids: CASSDGLADEQYF.